A selection of T cell receptor beta chains follows, all from one sample in a study of blood T cell repertoires in COVID-19. Profiling relied on immunoSEQ multiplex PCR, and the TCRdb table lists in-frame clones only, not all of them. This sample has over 350,000 clones, with roughly 89% found just once. The specimen sequenced was peripheral blood. These receptors all come from a woman in her 30s with active or convalescent COVID-19. Both conserved end residues are part of each CDR3. The D gene is left open where the match is weak. Clone size, where shown, is once, few, many, or a class for clones that have expanded.

cdr3_aa cdr3_nt d_call v_call clone_size j_call
CATSRGLAAYNEQFF TGTGCCACCAGCAGAGGTTTAGCGGCATACAATGAGCAGTTCTTC NA TRBV15 NA TRBJ2-1
CAITPGQGSNYGYTF TGTGCCATCACCCCGGGACAGGGCTCTAACTATGGCTACACCTTC TRBD1 TRBV10-3 NA TRBJ1-2
CASSTGSRGTGELFF TGTGCCAGCAGCACGGGGTCCCGGGGGACCGGGGAGCTGTTTTTT NA TRBV5-8 NA TRBJ2-2
CASSKTSGSRNEQFF TGTGCCAGCAGCAAGACTAGCGGGAGTCGGAATGAGCAGTTCTTC TRBD2 TRBV6-5 NA TRBJ2-1
CASSHPPNQPQHF TGTGCCAGCAGTCATCCCCCCAATCAGCCCCAGCATTTT NA TRBV12-3/TRBV12-4 NA TRBJ1-5
CASSRGTVSTEQYF TGTGCCAGCTCACGAGGGACAGTATCTACCGAGCAGTACTTC TRBD1 TRBV18 NA TRBJ2-7
CASNEFSYEQYF TGTGCCAGCAATGAGTTCTCCTACGAGCAGTACTTC NA TRBV28 NA TRBJ2-7
CASSYGTSGRFYNEQFF TGCGCCAGCAGCTACGGGACTAGCGGGAGGTTCTACAATGAGCAGTTCTTC TRBD2 TRBV5-1 NA TRBJ2-1
CASRTSGGVEQYF TGTGCCAGCAGGACTAGCGGGGGGGTCGAGCAGTACTTC TRBD2 TRBV2 NA TRBJ2-7
CASSPRLAANTDTQYF TGTGCCAGCAGTCCCCGACTAGCGGCAAACACAGATACGCAGTATTTT TRBD2 TRBV6-6 NA TRBJ2-3
CASSIESFLTF TGTGCCAGTAGTATCGAGAGCTTCCTTACCTTC NA TRBV19 once TRBJ2-4
CASSVVGTSGGKDEQFF TGTGCCAGCAGCGTAGTGGGGACTAGCGGGGGGAAGGATGAGCAGTTCTTC TRBD2 TRBV9 NA TRBJ2-1
CASSQSQGALPYGYTF TGTGCCAGCAGCCAATCTCAGGGGGCGCTCCCCTATGGCTACACCTTC TRBD1 TRBV3-1/TRBV3-2 NA TRBJ1-2
CASSGGGSYNSPLHF TGTGCCAGCAGTGGAGGGGGCTCCTATAATTCACCCCTCCACTTT NA TRBV6-4 NA TRBJ1-6
CASRTGGPTDTQYF TGTGCCAGCAGGACAGGGGGTCCCACAGATACGCAGTATTTT TRBD1 TRBV6-5 NA TRBJ2-3